This paragraph reports one TCR beta chain. With 5 bases clipped from V and 12 bases from J, the junction kept 14 bases outside the gene matches. The CDR3 runs 15 residues. Germline CDR1 is SEHNR and CDR2 is FQNEAQ (reference sequence). This specimen belongs to a study of shared clonotypes between healthy human individuals. The assay was immunoSEQ multiplex PCR, and TCRdb's table has in-frame clones only and misses some. The repertoire holds some 500,000 clones, with around 96% as singletons. Material for sequencing was naive CD4+ T cells sorted from blood. Regarding subset: CD45RA+ positively selected. This TCR was recovered from a woman aged 30 to 39 in good health. This rearrangement joins TRBV7-9 to TRBJ2-1; 9 bases agree with TRBD1. CDR3 sequence: CASSLGQGPPWGQFF. DNA of the CDR3: TGTGCCAGCAGCCTCGGACAGGGGCCCCCCTGGGGGCAGTTCTTC.